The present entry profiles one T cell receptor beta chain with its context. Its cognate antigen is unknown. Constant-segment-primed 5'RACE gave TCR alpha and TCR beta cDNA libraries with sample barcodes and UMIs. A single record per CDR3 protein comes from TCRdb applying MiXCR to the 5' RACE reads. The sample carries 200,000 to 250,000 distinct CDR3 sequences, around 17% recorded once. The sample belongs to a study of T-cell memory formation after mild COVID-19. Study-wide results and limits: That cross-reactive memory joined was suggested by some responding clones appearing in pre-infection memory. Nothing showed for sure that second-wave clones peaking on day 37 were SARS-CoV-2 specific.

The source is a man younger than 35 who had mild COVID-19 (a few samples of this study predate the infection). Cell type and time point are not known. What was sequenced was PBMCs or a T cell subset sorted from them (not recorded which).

As DNA, the CDR3 is TGTGCCAGCTCACCAGTATTGGACGGGCACTCTGGAAACACCATATATTTT. This codes for CASSPVLDGHSGNTIYF. The chain combines TRBV18 with TRBJ1-3, with D hard to call. With 2 bases removed from V and 0 bases from J, the gap between germline ends came to 14 bases. CDR3 length: 17 amino acids. CDR1 KGHSH and CDR2 LQKENI come from the germline V gene.